This T cell receptor beta chain was sequenced during a study of T cells in tuberculosis. Study-level information: IGRA-negative adolescents, IGRA-positive adolescents with latent tuberculosis and adults with active tuberculosis formed this South African cohort.

Here immunoSEQ multiplex PCR was the method, and the copy in TCRdb shows in-frame clones only, minus some. The table records tens of thousands of clones, around 96% of them present only once. The ends were cut back, 0 bases at V and 12 bases at J, with 11 bases in the middle. The germline gives CDR1 GTSNPN, CDR2 SVGIG (reference sequence). The length of the CDR3 is 11 residues. Notes on the study in general: GEM motif frequencies gave approximately 70% accuracy; the GMM repertoire gave roughly 87%.

In the case of this clone: Its specificity is not known.

This chain connects TRBV30 to TRBJ1-2; D might be TRBD1 (5 bases). The origin of this receptor is a donor between 10 and 35 years old with latent tuberculosis or without tuberculosis infection. The source material was PBMCs. The CDR3 DNA follows: TGTGCCTGGAGTGTTGGGGGGTCTCACACCTTC. As protein: CAWSVGGSHTF.